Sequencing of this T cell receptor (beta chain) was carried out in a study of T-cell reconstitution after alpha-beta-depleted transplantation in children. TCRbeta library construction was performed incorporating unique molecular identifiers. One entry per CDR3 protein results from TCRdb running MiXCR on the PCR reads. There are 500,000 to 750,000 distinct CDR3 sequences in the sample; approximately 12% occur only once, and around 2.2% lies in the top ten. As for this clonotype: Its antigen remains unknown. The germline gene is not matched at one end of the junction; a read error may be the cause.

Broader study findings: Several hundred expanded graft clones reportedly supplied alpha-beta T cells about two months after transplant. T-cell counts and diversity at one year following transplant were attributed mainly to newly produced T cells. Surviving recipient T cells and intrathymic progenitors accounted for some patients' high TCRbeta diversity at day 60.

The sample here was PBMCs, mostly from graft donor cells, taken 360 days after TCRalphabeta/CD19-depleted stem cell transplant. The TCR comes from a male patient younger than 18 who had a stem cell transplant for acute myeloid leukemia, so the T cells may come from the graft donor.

CDR3 nucleotide sequence: TGTGCCAGCAACCAAGAGCTAGCTCTCAGGTACGAGCAGTACTTC. The encoded protein is CASNQELALRYEQYF. V gene TRBV4-2 combines with J gene TRBJ2-7; D perhaps matches TRBD2 (5 bases). From germline, CDR1 is LGHNA and CDR2 YNFKEQ. This CDR3 contains 15 residues.